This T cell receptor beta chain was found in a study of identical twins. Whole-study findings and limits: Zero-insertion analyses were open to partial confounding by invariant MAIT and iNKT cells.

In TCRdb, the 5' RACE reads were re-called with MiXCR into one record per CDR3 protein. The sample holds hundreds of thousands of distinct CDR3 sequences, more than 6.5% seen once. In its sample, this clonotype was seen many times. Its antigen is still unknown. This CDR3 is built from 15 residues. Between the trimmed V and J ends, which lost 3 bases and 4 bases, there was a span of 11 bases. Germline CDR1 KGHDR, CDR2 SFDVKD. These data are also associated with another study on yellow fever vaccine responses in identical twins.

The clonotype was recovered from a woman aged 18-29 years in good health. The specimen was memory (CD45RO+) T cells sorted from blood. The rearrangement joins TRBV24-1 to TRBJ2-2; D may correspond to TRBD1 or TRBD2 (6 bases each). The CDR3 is CATSDGGLGTGELFF. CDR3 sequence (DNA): TGTGCCACCAGTGATGGGGGGCTTGGCACCGGGGAGCTGTTTTTT.